This T cell receptor beta chain was observed in a study of blood T cell repertoires in COVID-19. Looking at the study overall: The samples span acute and convalescent COVID-19 from the United States, Italy and Spain. From T cells, B-cell-depleted T cells, or PBMCs came the material, which was cDNA or gDNA.

The V gene's germline CDR1 is ENHRY and CDR2 SYGVKD. The CDR3 contains 13 residues. Deletions cut 6 bases from V and 8 bases from J, with 14 bases between. Measured with immunoSEQ multiplex PCR; TCRdb has only the in-frame clones, and not every one. The table has around 270,000 clones, around 84% seen once. The chain uses TRBV10-3 and TRBJ2-1, with a possible D match to TRBD2 (6 bases). This clonotype was obtained from a man aged 60-69 years with acute or convalescent COVID-19. Sequencing used peripheral blood. The CDR3 loop reads CAIRRPLADEQFF. As DNA, the CDR3 is TGTGCCATCAGACGCCCACTAGCCGATGAGCAGTTCTTC.